Listed here is a single T cell receptor beta chain. What it binds is not known. The sample originates from a study of radiation and T cells in renal cell carcinoma. The table came from immunoSEQ multiplex PCR; TCRdb's copy has only in-frame clones and leaves some out. There are 150,000 or so clones in the sample; about 85% occur only once, and 3.5% to 5% lies in the top ten. Deletions cut 0 bases from V and 4 bases from J, with 7 bases between. Germline CDR1 reads SGHNT; CDR2 reads YYREEE (reference sequence). This CDR3 spans 13 amino acids. Study-wide points: Baseline intratumoral clonotype presence is unknown without pretreatment biopsies.

Stated time point: baseline pretreatment blood. Indicated treatment: 15 Gy SBRT to primary tumor, nephrectomy 4 weeks later. The patient's renal cell carcinoma had clear cell pathology. This chain uses TRBV5-4 with TRBJ1-2; D not certain. The sequence was collected from a woman aged 65 to 85 with renal cell carcinoma. This material consisted of blood, taken from a patient whose treatment included radiotherapy and nephrectomy. The CDR3 is CASSLARSYGYTF. CDR3 sequence (DNA): TGTGCCAGCAGCTTGGCGCGGAGCTATGGCTACACCTTC.